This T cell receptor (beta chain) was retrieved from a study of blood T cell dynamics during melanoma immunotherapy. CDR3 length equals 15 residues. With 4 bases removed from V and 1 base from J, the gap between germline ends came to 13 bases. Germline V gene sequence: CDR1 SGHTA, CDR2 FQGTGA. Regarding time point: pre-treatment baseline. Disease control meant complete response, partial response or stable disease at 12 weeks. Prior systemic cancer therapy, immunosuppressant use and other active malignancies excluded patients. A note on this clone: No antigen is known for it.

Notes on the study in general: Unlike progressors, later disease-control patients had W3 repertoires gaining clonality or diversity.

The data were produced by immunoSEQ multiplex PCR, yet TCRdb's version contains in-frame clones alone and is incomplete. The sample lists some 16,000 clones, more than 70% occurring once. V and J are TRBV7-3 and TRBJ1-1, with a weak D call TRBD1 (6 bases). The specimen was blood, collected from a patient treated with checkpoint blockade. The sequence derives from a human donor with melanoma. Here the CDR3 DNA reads TGTGCCAGCAGCTCCTTTCCGGGACAGAACACTGAAGCTTTCTTT. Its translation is CASSSFPGQNTEAFF.